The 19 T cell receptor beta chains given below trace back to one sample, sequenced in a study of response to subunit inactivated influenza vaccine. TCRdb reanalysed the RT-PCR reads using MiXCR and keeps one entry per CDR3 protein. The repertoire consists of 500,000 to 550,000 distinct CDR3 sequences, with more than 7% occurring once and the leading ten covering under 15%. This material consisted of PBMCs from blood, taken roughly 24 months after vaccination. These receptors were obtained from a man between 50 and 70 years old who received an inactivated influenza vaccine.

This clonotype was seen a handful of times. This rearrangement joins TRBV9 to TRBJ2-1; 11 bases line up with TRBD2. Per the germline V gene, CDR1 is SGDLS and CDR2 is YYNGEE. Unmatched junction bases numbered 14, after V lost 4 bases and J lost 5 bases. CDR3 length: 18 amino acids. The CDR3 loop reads CASSPRGVAGGPNNEQFF. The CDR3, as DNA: TGTGCCAGCAGCCCGAGGGGAGTAGCGGGAGGGCCAAACAATGAGCAGTTCTTC.

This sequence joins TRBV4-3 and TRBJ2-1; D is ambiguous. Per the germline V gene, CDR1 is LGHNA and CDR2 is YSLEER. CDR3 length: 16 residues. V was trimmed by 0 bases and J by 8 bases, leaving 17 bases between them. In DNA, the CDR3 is TGCGCCAGCAGCCAAGATCTCCCCCCGTTTGGGTATGAGCAGTTCTTC. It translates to CASSQDLPPFGYEQFF.

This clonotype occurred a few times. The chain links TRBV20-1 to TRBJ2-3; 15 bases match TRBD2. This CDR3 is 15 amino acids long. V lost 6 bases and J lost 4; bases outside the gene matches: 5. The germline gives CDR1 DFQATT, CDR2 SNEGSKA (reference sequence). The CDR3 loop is CSARGLAGGPDTQYF. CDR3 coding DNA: TGCAGTGCCCGCGGACTAGCGGGAGGGCCAGATACGCAGTATTTT.

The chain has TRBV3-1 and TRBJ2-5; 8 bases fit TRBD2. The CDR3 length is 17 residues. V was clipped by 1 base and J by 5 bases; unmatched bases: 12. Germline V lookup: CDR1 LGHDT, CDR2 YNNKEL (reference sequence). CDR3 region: CASSQGKRTGGPETQYF. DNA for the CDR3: TGTGCCAGCAGCCAAGGAAAAAGGACGGGAGGGCCGGAGACCCAGTACTTC.

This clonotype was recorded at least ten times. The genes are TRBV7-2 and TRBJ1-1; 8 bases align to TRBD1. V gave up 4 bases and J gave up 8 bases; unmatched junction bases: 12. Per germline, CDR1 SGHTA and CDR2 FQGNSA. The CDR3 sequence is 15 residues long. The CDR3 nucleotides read TGTGCCAGCAGCTCCCACCCCGGGACAGGATCAGAAGCTTTCTTT. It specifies CASSSHPGTGSEAFF.

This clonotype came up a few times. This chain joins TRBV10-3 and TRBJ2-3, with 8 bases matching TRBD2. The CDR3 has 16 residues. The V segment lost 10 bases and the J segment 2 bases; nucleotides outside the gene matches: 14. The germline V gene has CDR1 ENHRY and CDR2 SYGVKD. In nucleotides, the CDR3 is TGTGCCACCACCCTCGGAGCGGGGGTGACCACAGATACGCAGTATTTT. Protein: CATTLGAGVTTDTQYF.

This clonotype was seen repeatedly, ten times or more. CDR3 coding DNA: TGTGCCAGCAGCAAACAGGGGGGGGACACTGAAGCTTTCTTT. This codes for CASSKQGGDTEAFF. The chain is built from TRBV7-3 and TRBJ1-1, with 8 positions matching TRBD1. The CDR3 has 14 amino acids. V shed 5 bases, J shed 3 bases, and the junction held 5 bases outside the gene matches. The germline V gene encodes CDR1 SGHTA and CDR2 FQGTGA.

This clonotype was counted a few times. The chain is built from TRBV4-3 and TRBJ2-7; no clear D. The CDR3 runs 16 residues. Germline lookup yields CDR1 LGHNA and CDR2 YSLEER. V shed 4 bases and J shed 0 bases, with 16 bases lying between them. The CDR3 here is CASSPELMTSSYEQYF. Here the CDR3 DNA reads TGCGCCAGCAGCCCTGAACTGATGACAAGCTCCTACGAGCAGTACTTC.

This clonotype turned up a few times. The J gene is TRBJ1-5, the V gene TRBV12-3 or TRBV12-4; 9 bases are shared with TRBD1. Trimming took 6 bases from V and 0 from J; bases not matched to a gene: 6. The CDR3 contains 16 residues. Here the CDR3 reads CASRVGQGYSNQPQHF. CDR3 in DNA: TGTGCCAGCAGGGTGGGACAGGGCTATAGCAATCAGCCCCAGCATTTT.

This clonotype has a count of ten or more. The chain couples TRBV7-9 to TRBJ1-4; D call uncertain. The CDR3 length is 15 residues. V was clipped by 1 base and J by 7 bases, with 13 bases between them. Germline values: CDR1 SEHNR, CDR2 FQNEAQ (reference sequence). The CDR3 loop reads CASSLVTGMGEKLFF. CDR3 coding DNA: TGTGCCAGCAGCTTAGTAACCGGGATGGGTGAAAAACTGTTTTTT. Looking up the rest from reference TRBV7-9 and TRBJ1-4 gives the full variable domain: DTGVSQNPRHKITKRGQNVTFRCDPISEHNRLYWYRQTLGQGPEFLTYFQNEAQLEKSRLLSDRFSAERPKGSFSTLEIQRTEQGDSAMYLCASSLVTGMGEKLFFGSGTQLSVL.

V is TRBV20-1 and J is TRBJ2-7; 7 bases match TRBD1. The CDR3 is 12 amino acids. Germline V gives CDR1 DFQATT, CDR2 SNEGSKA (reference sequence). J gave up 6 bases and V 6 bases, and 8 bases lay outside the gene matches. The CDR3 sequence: CSARTGLVEQYF. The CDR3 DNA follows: TGCAGTGCGCGGACAGGTCTCGTCGAGCAGTACTTC.

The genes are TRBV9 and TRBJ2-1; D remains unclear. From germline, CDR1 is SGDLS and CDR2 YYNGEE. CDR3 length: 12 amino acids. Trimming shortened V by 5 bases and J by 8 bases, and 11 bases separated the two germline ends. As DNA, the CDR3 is TGTGCCAGCAGTCGTAGTTGGCATGAGCAGTTCTTC. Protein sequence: CASSRSWHEQFF.

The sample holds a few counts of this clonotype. The DNA of the CDR3 is TGCGCCAGCACCAAGGACAGTCGCGGCTACACCTTC. It yields the protein CASTKDSRGYTF. V usage is TRBV10-2 and J usage is TRBJ1-2, with D perhaps TRBD1 (6 bases). Per germline, CDR1 WSHSY and CDR2 SAAADI. The V end lost 7 bases, the J end lost 8 bases, and 14 bases lay between the germline ends. This CDR3 region has 12 residues.

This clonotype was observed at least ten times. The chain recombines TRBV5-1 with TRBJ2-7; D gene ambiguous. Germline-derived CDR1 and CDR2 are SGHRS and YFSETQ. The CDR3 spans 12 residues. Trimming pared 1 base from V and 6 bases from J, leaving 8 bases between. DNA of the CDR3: TGCGCCAGCAGCTTGTCGGGTTCCGAGCAGTACTTC. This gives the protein CASSLSGSEQYF.

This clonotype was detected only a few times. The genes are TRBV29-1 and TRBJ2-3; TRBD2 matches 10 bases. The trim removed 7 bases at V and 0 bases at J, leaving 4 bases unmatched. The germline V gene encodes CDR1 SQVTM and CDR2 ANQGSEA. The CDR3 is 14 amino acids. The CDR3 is CSGLAGASTDTQYF. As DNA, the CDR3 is TGCAGCGGCCTAGCGGGGGCCAGCACAGATACGCAGTATTTT.

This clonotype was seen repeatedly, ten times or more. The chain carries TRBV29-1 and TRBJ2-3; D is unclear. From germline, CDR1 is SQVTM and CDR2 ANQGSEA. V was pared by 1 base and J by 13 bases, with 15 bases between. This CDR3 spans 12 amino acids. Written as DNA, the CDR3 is TGCAGCGTTGAAGGGCCGACGGAGATCAAGTATTTT. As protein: CSVEGPTEIKYF.

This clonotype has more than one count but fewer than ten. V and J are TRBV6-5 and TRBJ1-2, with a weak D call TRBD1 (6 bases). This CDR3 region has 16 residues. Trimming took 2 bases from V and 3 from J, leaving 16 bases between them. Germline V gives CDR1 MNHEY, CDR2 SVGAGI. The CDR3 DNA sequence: TGTGCCAGCAGTTACGGCACAGGGCCCGTGGACTATGGCTACACCTTC. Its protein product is CASSYGTGPVDYGYTF.

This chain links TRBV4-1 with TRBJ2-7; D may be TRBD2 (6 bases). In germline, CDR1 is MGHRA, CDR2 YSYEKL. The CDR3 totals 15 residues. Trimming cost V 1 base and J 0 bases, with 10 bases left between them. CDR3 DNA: TGCGCCAGCAGCCAAGGGAGGGGCCCCTCCTACGAGCAGTACTTC. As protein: CASSQGRGPSYEQYF.

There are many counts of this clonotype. As DNA, the CDR3 is TGCAGTGCTAGAGCGGGCCACAATGAGCAGTTCTTC. It codes for CSARAGHNEQFF. The chain has TRBV20-1 and TRBJ2-1; D is unclear. In germline, CDR1 is DFQATT, CDR2 SNEGSKA (reference sequence). Trimming removed 1 base from V and 5 bases from J, with 6 bases in between. CDR3 size: 12 residues.